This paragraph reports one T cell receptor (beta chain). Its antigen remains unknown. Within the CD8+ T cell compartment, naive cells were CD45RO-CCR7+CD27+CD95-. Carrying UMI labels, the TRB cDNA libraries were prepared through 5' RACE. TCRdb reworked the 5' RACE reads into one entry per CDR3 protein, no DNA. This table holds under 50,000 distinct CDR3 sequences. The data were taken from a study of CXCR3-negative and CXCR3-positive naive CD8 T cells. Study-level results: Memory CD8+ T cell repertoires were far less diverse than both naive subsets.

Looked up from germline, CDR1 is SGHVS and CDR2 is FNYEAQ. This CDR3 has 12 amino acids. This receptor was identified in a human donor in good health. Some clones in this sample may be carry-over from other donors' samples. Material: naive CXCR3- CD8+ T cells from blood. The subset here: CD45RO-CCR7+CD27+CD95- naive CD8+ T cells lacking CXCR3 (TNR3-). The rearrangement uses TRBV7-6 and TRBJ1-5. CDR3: CASSRGGEPQHF.